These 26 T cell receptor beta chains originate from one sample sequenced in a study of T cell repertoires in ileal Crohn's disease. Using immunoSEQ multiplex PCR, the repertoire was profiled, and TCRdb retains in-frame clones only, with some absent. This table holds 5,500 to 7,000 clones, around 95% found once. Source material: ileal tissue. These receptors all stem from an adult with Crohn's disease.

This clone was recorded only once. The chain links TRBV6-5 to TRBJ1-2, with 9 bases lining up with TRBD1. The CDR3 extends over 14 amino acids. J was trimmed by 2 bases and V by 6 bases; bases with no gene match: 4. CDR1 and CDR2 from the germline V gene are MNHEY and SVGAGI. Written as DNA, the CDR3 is TGTGCCAGCAGCTACGGACAGGGGAACTATGGCTACACCTTC. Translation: CASSYGQGNYGYTF.

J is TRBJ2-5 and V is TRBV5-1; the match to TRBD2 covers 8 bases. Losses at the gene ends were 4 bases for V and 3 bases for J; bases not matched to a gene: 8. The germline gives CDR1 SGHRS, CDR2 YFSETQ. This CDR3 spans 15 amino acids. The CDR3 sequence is CASSILAGREETQYF. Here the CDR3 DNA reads TGCGCCAGCAGCATTCTAGCGGGTAGGGAAGAGACCCAGTACTTC.

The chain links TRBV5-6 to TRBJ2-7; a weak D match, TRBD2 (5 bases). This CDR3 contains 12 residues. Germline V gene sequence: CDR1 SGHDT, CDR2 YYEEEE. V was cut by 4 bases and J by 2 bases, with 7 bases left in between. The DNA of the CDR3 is TGTGCCAGCAGCCCGGGAACCTACGAGCAGTACTTC. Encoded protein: CASSPGTYEQYF.

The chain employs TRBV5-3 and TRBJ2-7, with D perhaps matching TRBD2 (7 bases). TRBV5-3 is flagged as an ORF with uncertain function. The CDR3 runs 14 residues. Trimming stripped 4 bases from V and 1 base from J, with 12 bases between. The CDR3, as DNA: TGTGCCAGAAGCACAGCGGGGACATCCTACGAGCAGTACGTC. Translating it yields CARSTAGTSYEQYV.

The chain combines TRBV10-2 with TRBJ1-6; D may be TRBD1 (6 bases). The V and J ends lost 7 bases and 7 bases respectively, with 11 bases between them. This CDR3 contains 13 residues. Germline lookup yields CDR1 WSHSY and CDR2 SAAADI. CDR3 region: CASTGQFNSPLHF. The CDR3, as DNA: TGCGCCAGCACCGGACAGTTCAATTCACCCCTCCACTTT.

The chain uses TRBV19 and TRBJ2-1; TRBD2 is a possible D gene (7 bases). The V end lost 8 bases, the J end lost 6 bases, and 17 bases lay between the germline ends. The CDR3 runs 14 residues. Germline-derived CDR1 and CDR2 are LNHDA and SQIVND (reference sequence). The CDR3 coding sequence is TGTGCCAGTGGTAGGGGGGGTAGCCGCAATGAGCAGTTCTTC. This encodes CASGRGGSRNEQFF.

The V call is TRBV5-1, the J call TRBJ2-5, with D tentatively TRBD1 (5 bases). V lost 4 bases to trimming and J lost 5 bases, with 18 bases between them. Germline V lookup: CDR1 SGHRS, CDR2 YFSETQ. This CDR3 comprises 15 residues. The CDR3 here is CASSPSQGLWETQYF. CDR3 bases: TGCGCCAGCAGCCCTTCCCAGGGCTTGTGGGAGACCCAGTACTTC.

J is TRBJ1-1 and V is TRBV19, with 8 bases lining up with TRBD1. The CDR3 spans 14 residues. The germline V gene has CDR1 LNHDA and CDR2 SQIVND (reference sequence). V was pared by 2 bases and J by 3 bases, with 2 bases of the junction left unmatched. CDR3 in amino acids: CASSIQGAHTEAFF. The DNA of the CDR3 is TGTGCCAGTAGTATACAGGGGGCGCACACTGAAGCTTTCTTT.

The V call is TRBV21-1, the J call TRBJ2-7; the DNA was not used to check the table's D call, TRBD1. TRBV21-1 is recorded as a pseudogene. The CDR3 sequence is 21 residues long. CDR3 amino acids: CASSNNAKLGQTARQYWEQYV. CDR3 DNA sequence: TGTGCCAGCAGCAATAATGCGAAATTGGGACAAACGGCGAGACAATATTGGGAGCAGTACGTC.

In DNA form, the CDR3 reads TGTGCCAGCAGTTACTTCCAGGGGGCGGGGGAAAAACTGTTTTTT. This codes for CASSYFQGAGEKLFF. The J gene is TRBJ1-4, the V gene TRBV6-5; TRBD1 agrees at 8 bases. The J segment lost 8 bases and the V segment lost 1 base, leaving 6 bases of the junction unmatched. The CDR3 loop spans 15 amino acids. Germline V lookup: CDR1 MNHEY, CDR2 SVGAGI.

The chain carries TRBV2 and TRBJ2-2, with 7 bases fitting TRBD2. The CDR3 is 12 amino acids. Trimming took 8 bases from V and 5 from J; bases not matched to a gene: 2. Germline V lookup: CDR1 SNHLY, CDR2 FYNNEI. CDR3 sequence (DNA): TGTGCCAGCCGGCGGGAGACCGGGGAGCTGTTTTTT. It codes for CASRRETGELFF.

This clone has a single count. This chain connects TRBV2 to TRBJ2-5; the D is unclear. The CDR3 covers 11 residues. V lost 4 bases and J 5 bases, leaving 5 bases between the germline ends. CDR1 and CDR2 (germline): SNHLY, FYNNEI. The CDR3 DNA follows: TGTGCCAGCAGTGTCCTGGAGACCCAGTACTTC. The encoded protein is CASSVLETQYF.

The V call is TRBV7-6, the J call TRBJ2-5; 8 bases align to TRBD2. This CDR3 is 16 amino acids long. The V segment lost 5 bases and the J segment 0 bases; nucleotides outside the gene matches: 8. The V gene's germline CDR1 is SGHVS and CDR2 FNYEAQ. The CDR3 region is CASSPSGGVYQETQYF. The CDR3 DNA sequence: TGTGCCAGCAGCCCAAGCGGGGGAGTGTACCAAGAGACCCAGTACTTC.

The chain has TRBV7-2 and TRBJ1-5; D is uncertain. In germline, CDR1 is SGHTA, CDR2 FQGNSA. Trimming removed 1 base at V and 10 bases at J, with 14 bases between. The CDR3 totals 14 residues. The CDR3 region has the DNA TGTGCCAGCAGCTTAGATGGGAGTGAAGGACCCCAGCATTTT. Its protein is CASSLDGSEGPQHF.

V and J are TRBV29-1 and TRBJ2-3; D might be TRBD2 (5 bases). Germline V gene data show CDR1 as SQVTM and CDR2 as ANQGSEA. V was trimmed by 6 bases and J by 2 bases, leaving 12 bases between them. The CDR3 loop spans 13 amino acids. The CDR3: CSVTPGITDTQYF. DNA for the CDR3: TGCAGCGTGACACCGGGGATCACAGATACGCAGTATTTT.

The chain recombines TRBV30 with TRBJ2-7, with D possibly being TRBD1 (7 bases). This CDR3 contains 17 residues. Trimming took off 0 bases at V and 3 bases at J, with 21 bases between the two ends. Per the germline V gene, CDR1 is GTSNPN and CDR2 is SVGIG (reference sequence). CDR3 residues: CAWSVIRARQGLYEQYF. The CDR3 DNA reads TGTGCCTGGAGTGTAATTCGCGCCCGACAGGGACTCTACGAGCAGTACTTC.

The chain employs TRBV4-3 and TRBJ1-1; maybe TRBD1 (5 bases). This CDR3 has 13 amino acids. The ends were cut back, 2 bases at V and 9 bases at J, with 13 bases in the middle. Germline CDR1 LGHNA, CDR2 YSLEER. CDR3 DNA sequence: TGCGCCAGCAGCCAATTTTCGAACAGGAAAGCTTTCTTT. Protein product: CASSQFSNRKAFF.

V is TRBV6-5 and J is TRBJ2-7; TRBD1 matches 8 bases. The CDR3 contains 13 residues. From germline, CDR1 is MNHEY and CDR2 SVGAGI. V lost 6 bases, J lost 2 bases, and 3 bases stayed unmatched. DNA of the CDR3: TGTGCCAGCAGCCGGGGACAGGCCTACGAGCAGTACGTC. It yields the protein CASSRGQAYEQYV.

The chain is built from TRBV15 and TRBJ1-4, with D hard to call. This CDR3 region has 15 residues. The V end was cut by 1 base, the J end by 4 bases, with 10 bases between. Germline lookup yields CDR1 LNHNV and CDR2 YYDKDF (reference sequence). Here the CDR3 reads CATSRGVADNEKLFF. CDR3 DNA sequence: TGTGCCACCAGCAGAGGAGTAGCAGATAATGAAAAACTGTTTTTT.

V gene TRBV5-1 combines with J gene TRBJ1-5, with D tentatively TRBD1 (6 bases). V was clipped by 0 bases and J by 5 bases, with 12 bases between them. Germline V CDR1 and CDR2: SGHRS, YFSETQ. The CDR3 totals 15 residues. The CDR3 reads CASSLAPGGDQPQHF. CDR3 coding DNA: TGCGCCAGCAGCTTGGCCCCGGGGGGCGATCAGCCCCAGCATTTT. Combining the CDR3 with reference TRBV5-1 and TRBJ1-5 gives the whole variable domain KAGVTQTPRYLIKTRGQQVTLSCSPISGHRSVSWYQQTPGQGLQFLFEYFSETQRNKGNFPGRFSGRQFSNSRSEMNVSTLELGDSALYLCASSLAPGGDQPQHFGDGTRLSIL.

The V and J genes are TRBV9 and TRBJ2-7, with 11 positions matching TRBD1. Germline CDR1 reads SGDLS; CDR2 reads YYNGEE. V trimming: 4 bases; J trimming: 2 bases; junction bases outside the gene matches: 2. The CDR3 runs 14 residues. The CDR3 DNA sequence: TGTGCCAGCAGCCCGGGACAGGGGGCCTACGAGCAGTACTTC. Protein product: CASSPGQGAYEQYF. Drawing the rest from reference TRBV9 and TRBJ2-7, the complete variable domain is DSGVTQTPKHLITATGQRVTLRCSPRSGDLSVYWYQQSLDQGLQFLIQYYNGEERAKGNILERFSAQQFPDLHSELNLSSLELGDSALYFCASSPGQGAYEQYFGPGTRLTVT.

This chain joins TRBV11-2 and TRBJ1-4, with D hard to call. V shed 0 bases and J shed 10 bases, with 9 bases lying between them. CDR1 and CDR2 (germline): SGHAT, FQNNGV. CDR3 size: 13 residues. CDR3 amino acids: CASSLDVRGKLFF. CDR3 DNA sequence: TGTGCCAGCAGCTTAGATGTCCGGGGAAAACTGTTTTTT.

CDR3 protein: CASSTLQGSPHGYTF. The CDR3 coding sequence is TGTGCCAGTAGTACTCTACAGGGATCACCCCATGGCTACACCTTC. The chain recombines TRBV19 with TRBJ1-2; perhaps TRBD1 as D (6 bases). Germline CDR1 reads LNHDA; CDR2 reads SQIVND (reference sequence). The CDR3 sequence is 15 residues long. V lost 4 bases and J lost 6, with 18 bases in between.

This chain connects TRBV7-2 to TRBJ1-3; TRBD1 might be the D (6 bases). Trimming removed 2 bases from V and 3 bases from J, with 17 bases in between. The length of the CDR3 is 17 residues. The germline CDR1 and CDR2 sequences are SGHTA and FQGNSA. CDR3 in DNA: TGTGCCAGCAGCTTATACGGGCAGGGGAGCGGTGGAAACACCATATATTTT. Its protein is CASSLYGQGSGGNTIYF.

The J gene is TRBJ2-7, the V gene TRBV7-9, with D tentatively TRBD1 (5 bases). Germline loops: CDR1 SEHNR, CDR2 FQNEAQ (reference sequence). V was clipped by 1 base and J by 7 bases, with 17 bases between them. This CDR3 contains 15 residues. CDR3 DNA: TGTGCCAGCAGCTTAGATAGGGGTACACCCGGGGAGCAGTACTTC. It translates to CASSLDRGTPGEQYF.

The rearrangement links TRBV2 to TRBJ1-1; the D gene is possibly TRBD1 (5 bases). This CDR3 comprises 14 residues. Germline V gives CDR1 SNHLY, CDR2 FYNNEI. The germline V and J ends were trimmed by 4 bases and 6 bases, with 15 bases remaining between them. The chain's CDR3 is CASSVKGALAEAFF. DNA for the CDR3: TGTGCCAGCAGTGTTAAAGGGGCCCTAGCTGAAGCTTTCTTT.